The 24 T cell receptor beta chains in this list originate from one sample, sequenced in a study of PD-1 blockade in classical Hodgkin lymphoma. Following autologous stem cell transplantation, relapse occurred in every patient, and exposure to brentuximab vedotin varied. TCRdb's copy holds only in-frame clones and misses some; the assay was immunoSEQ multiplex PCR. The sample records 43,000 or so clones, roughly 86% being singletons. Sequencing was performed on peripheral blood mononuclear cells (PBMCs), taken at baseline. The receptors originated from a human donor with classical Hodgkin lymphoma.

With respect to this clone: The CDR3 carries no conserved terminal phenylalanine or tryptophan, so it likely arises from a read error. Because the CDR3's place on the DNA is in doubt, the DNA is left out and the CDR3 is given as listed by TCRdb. CDR3 sequence reads: CASSLEWGAAIV. The V call is TRBV5-4, the J call TRBJ1-1. Both ends counted, the CDR3 spans 12 residues. CDR1 and CDR2 (germline): SGHNT, YYREEE (reference sequence).

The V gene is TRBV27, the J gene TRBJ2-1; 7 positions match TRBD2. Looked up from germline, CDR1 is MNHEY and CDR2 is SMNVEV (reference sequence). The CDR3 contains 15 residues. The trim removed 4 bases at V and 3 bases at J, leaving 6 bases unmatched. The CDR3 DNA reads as TGTGCCAGCAGTTCCCGGGACTACCTCTACAATGAGCAGTTCTTC. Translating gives CASSSRDYLYNEQFF.

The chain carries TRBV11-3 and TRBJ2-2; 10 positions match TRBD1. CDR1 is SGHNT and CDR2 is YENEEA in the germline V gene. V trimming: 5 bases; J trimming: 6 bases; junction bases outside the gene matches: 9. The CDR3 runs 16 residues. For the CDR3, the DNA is TGTGCCAGCAGCCAAATGACAGGGGGCGTCTCCGGGGAGCTGTTTTTT. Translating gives CASSQMTGGVSGELFF.

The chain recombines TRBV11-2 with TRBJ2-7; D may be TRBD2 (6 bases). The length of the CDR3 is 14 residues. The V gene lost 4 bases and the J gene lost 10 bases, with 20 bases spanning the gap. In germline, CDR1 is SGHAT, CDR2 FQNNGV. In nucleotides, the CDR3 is TGTGCCAGCAGCTCCCGGCCAGGAGGGCCCTTACAGTACTTC. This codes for CASSSRPGGPLQYF.

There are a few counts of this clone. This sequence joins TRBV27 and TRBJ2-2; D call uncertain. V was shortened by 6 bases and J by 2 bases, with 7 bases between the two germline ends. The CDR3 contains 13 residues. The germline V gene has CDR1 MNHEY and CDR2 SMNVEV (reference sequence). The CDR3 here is CASRWGNTGELFF. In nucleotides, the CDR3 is TGTGCCAGCAGGTGGGGAAACACCGGGGAGCTGTTTTTT.

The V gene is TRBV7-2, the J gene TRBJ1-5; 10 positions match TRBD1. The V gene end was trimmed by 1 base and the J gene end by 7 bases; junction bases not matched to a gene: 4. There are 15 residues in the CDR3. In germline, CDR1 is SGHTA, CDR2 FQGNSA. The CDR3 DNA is TGTGCCAGCAGCTTAGGGGACAGGGGAGGGCAGCCCCAGCATTTT. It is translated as CASSLGDRGGQPQHF.

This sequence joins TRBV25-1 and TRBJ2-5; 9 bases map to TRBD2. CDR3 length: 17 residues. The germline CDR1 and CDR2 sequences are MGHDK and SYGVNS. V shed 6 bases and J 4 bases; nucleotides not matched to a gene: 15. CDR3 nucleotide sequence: TGTGCCAGCAGAGGGGGATGGGGCGGGAGGGCCGGAGAGACCCAGTACTTC. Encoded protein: CASRGGWGGRAGETQYF. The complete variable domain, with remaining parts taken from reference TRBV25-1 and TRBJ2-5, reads EADIYQTPRYLVIGTGKKITLECSQTMGHDKMYWYQQDPGMELHLIHYSYGVNSTEKGDLSSESTVSRIRTEHFPLTLESARPSHTSQYLCASRGGWGGRAGETQYFGPGTRLLVL.

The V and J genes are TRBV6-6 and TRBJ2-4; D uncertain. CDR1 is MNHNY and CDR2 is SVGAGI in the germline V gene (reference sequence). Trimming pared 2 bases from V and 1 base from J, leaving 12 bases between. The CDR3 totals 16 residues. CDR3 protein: CASSYGSAAAKNIQYF. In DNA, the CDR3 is TGTGCCAGCAGTTACGGGTCGGCGGCGGCCAAAAACATTCAGTACTTC.

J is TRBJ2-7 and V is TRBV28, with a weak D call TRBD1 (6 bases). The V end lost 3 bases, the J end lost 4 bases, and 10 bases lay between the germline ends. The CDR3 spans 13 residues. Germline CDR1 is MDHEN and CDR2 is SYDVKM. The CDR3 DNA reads TGTGCCAGCAGTTTCGGGCAGGGGTACGAGCAGTACTTC. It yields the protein CASSFGQGYEQYF.

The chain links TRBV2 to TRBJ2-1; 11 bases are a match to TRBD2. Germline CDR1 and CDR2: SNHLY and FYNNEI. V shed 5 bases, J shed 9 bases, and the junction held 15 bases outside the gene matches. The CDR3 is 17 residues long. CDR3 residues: CASSLKKSSGRLGEQFF. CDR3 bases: TGTGCCAGCAGTCTTAAGAAGTCTAGCGGGAGGTTAGGTGAGCAGTTCTTC.

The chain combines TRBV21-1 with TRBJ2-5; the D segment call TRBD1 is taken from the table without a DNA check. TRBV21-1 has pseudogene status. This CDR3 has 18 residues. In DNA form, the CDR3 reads TGTGCCAGCAGCAAAGTTGGTCGAGACAGGGAGTTTGGAAAGACCCAGTACTTC. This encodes CASSKVGRDREFGKTQYF.

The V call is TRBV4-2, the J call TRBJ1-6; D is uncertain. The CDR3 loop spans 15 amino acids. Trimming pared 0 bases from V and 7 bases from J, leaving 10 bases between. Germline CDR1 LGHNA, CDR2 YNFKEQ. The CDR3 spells CASSQDPSANSPLHF. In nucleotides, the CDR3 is TGTGCCAGCAGCCAAGACCCATCGGCCAATTCACCCCTCCACTTT.

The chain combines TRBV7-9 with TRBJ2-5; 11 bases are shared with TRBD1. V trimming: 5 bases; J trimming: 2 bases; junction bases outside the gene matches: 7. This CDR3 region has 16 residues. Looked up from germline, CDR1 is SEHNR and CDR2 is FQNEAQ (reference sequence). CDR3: CASSPGQGGPQETQYF. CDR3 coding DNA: TGTGCCAGCAGCCCGGGACAGGGGGGACCACAAGAGACCCAGTACTTC.

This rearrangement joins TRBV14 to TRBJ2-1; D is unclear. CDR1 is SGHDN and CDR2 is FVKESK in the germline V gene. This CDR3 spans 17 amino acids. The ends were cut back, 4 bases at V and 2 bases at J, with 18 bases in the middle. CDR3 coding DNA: TGTGCCAGCAGCCCCATAAATATAGGTTTCGCCTACAATGAGCAGTTCTTC. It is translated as CASSPINIGFAYNEQFF.

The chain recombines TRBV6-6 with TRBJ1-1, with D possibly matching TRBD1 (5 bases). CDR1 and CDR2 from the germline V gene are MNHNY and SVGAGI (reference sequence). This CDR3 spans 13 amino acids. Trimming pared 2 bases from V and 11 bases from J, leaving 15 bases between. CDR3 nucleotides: TGTGCCAGCAGTTACGCCTCGGCAGGGCGGGCTTTCTTT. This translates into CASSYASAGRAFF.

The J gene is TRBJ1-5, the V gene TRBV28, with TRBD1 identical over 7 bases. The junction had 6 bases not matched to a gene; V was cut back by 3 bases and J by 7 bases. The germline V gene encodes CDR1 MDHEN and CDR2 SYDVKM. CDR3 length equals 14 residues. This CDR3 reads CASSLAGGNQPQHF. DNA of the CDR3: TGTGCCAGCAGTTTGGCAGGGGGTAACCAGCCCCAGCATTTT.

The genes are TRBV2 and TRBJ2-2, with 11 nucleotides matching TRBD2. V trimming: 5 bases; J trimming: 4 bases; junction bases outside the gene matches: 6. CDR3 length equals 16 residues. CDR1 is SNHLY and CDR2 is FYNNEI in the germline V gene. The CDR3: CASSLLAGVGTGELFF. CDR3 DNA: TGTGCCAGCAGTTTACTAGCGGGGGTAGGCACCGGGGAGCTGTTTTTT. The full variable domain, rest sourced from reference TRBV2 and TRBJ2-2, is EPEVTQTPSHQVTQMGQEVILRCVPISNHLYFYWYRQILGQKVEFLVSFYNNEISEKSEIFDDQFSVERPDGSNFTLKIRSTKLEDSAMYFCASSLLAGVGTGELFFGEGSRLTVL.

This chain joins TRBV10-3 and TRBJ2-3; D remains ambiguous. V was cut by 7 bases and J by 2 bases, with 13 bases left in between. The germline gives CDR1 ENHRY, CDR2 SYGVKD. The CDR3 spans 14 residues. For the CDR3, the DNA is TGTGCCATCACCAGTGATATGTTCACAGATACGCAGTATTTT. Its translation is CAITSDMFTDTQYF.

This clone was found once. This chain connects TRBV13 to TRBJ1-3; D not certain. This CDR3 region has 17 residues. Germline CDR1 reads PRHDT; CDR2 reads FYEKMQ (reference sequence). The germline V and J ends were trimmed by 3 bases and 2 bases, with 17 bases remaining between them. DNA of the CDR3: TGTGCCAGCAGCTTTTATGACTTGTTGACGCCTGGAAACACCATATATTTT. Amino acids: CASSFYDLLTPGNTIYF.

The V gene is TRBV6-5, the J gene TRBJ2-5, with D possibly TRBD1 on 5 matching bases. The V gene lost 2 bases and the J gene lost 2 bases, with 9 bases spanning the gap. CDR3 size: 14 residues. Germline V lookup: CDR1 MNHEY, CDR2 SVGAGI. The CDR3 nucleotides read TGTGCCAGCAGTTACGCAGGGCAGCAAGAGACCCAGTACTTC. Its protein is CASSYAGQQETQYF.

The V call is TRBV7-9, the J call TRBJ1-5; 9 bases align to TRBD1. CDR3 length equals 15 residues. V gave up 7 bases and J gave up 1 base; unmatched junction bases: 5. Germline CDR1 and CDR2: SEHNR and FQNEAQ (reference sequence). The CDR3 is CASTSDRGSNQPQHF. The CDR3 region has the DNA TGTGCCAGCACCTCGGACAGGGGAAGCAATCAGCCCCAGCATTTT.

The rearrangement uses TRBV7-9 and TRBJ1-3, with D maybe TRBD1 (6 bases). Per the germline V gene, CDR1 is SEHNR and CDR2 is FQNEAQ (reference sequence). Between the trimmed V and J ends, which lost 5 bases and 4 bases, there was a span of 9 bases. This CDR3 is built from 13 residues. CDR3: CASSKGGGNTIYF. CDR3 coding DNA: TGTGCCAGCAGCAAGGGGGGCGGAAACACCATATATTTT.

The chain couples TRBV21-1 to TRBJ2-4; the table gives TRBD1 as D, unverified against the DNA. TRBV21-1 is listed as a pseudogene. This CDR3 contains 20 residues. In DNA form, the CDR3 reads TGTGCCAGCAGACTATTTTACCGGGACAGTGCTCTCACGACCAAAAACATTCAGTACTTC. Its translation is CASRLFYRDSALTTKNIQYF.

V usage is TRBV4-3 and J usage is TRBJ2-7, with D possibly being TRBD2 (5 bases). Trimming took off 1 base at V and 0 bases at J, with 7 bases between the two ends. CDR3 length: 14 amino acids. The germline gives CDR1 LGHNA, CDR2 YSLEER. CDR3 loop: CASSQVGSSYEQYF. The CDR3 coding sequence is TGCGCCAGCAGCCAAGTTGGGAGCTCCTACGAGCAGTACTTC.